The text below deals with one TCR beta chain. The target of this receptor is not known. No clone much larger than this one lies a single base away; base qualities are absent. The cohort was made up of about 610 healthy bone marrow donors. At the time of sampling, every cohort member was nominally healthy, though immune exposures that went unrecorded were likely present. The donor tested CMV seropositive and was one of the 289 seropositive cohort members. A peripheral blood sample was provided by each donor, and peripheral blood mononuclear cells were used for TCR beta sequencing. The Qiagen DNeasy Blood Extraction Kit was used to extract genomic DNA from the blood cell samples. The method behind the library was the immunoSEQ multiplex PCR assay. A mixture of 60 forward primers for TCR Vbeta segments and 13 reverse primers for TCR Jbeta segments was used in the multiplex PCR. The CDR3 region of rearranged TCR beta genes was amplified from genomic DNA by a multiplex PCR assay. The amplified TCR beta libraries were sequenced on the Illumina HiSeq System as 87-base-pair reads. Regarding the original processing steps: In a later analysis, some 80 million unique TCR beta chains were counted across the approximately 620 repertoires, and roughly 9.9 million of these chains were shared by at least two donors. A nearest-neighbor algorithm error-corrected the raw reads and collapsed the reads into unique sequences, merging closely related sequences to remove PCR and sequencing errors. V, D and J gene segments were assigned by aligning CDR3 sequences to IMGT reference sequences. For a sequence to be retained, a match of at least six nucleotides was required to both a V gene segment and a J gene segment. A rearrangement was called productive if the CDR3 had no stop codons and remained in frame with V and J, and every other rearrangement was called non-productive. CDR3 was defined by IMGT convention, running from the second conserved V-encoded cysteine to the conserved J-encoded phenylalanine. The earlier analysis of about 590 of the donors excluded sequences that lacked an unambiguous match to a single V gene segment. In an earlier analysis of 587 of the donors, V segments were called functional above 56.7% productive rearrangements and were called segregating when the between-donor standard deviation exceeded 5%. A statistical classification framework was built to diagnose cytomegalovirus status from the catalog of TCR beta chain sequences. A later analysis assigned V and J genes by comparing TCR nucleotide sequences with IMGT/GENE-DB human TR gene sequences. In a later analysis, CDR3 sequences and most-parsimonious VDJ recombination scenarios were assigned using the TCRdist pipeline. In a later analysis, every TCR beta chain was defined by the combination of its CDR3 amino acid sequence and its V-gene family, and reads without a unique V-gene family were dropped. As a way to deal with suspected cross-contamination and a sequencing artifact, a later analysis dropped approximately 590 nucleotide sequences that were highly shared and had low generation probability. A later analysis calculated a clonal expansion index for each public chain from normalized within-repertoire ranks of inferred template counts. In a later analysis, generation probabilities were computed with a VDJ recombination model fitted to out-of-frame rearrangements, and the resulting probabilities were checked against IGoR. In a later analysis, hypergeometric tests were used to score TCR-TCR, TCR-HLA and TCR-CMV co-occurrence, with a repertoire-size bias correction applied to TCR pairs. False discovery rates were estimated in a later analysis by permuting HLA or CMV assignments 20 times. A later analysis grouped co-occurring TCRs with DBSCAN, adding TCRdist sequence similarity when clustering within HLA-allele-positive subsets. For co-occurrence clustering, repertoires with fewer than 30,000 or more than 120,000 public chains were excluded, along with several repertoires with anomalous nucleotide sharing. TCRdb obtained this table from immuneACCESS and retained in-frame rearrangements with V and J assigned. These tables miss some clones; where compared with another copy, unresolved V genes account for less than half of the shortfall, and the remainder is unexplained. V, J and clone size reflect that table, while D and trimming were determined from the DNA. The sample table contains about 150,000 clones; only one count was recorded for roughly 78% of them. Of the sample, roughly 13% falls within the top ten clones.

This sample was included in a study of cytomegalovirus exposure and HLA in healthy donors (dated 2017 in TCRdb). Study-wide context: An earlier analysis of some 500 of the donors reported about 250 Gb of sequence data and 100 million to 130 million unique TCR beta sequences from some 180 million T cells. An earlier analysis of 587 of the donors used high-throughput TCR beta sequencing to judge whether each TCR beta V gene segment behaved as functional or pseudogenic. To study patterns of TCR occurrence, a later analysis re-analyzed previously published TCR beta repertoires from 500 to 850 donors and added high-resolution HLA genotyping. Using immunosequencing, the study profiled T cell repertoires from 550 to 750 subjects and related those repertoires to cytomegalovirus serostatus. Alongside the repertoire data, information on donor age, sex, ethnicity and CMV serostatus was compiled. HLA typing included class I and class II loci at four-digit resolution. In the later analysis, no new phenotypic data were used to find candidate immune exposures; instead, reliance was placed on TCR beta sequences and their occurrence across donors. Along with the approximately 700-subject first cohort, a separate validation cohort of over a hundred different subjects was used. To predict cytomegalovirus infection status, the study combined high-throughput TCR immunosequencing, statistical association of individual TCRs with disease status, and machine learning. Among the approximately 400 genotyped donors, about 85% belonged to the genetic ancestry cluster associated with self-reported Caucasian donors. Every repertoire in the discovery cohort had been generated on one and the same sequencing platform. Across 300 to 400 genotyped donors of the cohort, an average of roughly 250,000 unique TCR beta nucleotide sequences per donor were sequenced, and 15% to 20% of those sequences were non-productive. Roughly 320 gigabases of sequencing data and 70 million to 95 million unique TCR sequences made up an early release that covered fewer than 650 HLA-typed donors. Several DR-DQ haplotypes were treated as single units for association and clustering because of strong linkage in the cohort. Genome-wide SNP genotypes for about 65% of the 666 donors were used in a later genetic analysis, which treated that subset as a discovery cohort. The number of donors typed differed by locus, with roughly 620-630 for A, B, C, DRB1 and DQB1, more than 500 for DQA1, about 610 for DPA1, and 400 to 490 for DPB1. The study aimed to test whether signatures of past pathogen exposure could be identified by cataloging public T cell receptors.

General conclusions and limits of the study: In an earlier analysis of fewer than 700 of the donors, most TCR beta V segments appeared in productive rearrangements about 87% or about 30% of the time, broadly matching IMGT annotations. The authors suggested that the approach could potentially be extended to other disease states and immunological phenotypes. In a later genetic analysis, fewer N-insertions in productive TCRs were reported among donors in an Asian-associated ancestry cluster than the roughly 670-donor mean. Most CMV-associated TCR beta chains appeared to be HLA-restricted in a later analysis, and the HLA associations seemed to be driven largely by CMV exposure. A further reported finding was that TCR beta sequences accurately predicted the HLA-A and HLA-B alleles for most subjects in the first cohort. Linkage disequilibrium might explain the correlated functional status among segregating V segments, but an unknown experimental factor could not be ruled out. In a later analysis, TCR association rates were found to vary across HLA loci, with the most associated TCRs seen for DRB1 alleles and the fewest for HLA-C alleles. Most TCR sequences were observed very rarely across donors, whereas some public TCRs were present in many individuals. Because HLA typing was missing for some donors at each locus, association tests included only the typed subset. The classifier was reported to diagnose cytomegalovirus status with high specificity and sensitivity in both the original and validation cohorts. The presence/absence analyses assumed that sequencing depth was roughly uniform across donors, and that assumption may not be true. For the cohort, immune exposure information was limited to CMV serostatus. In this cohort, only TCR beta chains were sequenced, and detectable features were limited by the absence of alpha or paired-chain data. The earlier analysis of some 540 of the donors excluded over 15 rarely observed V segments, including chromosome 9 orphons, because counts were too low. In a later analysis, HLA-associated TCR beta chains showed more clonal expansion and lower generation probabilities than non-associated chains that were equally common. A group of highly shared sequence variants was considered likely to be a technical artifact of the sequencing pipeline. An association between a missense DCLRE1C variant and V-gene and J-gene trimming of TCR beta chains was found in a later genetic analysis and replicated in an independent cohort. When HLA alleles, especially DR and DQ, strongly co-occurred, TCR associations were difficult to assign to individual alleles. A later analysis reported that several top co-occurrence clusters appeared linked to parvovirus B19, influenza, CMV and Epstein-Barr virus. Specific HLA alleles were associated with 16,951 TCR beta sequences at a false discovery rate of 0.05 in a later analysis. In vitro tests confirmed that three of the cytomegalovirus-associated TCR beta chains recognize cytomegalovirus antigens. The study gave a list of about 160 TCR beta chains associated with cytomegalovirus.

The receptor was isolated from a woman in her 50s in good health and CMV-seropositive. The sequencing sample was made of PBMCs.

The sequenced DNA is TGCGCCAGCAGTCATACAGAGAGCTCCTATAATTCACCCCTCCACTTT. The resulting protein is CASSHTESSYNSPLHF. The chain couples TRBV4-1 to TRBJ1-6; no D gene can be assigned with confidence. In the germline V gene, CDR1 corresponds to MGHRA and CDR2 to YSYEKL. Deletion took 6 bases off V and 0 bases off J, with a span of 12 bases between the germline ends. The CDR3 sequence holds 16 residues, the cysteine and phenylalanine included. Kept here is only the CDR3 DNA, which spans 48 bases and is read in frame from base 1.